The T cell receptor beta chain described here comes from a study of post-analysis software for immune sequencing data (dated by TCRdb to 2014 to 2015). Looking at the study overall: The recorded disease courses included relapsing-remitting, secondary progressive and progressive-relapsing multiple sclerosis, and some patients had no subtype annotation. The multiple sclerosis patient repertoires were compared with approximately 11 previously published healthy control repertoires from donors aged about 6 to 28 years. A subset of samples was prepared in parallel using single-end sample barcoding, then pooled and co-amplified after Illumina adapter ligation. General study outcomes and caveats: The multiple sclerosis patient group was slightly younger than the control group. Strong co-clustering of samples prepared in the same batch was shown by direct clustering with F measure, prompting a batch-effect correction. Patients showed significantly higher frequencies than controls for roughly five TRBV segments, among them TRBV5-6, TRBV5-1 and TRBV20-1. Multiple sclerosis patients had significantly lower normalized Chao1 diversity than controls, a result that suggests substantial peripheral T-cell clonal expansion.

TCR beta repertoires were profiled from peripheral blood of roughly 13 young patients with multiple sclerosis to demonstrate the VDJtools post-analysis software. The multiple sclerosis patients were children and adolescents ranging in age from roughly 6 to 15 years. Library construction relied on PCR. Sequencer: Illumina HiSeq 2500. Unique molecular identifiers were incorporated into TCR beta cDNA libraries to reduce PCR and sequencing biases. Roughly 500,000 cDNA molecules were obtained for every 1 to 10 million input T cells, so each molecule roughly corresponded to one T cell. The same protocol used for the earlier healthy control dataset was applied to prepare and sequence the patient libraries. Within a given batch, samples were prepared together, multiplexed and sequenced on the same HiSeq lane. On the authors' methods: Raw barcoded reads were processed with MIGEC, discarding single-read molecular identifier groups before consensus assembly and CDR3 extraction. Clonotype tables were post-analysed with VDJtools, and diversity was normalized by down-sampling all datasets to the smallest sample size. Repertoire overlap clustering matched CDR3 amino acid but not nucleotide sequences to correct batch-related cross-sample contamination. TCRdb itself trimmed the public reads at Q25 with fastp, ran MiXCR and retained productive beta chains. Entries are consolidated by CDR3 protein sequence, retaining the most common genes and DNA. The V and J calls and clone size come from TCRdb's table, not from the authors' own analysis. In this sample the table shows fewer than 700,000 distinct CDR3 sequences, 44% of which occur a single time. About 1.8% of the sample goes to the ten largest clones.

This clonotype appeared once. Its antigen is still unknown. Base-call qualities are not available, and no considerably larger clone is one nucleotide away. From the germline V gene, CDR1 is SGHRS and CDR2 is YFSETQ. V is trimmed back by 4 bases and J by 2 bases, and the junction contains 16 bases that no gene match accounts for. The CDR3 covers 18 residues, taking in both the cysteine and the phenylalanine. Solely the CDR3 DNA is kept, with 54 bases framed from the first base. The source is a girl between 5 and 17 years old with multiple sclerosis. This chain is built from TRBV5-1 and TRBJ2-3, with TRBD2 matching 7 junction bases. Material for sequencing was blood. The CDR3 loop reads CASSPPARLAGYTDTQYF. The nucleotide sequence is given as TGCGCCAGCAGCCCCCCCGCAAGGTTAGCGGGTTACACAGATACGCAGTATTTT.